One and the same sample provided the 3 T cell receptor beta chains below, sequenced in a study of T cell repertoires in cytomegalovirus infection. MiXCR, applied by TCRdb to the reads, yields one record per CDR3 protein. The data show some 700,000 distinct CDR3 sequences, less than 40% seen once. The sequencing sample was made of PBMCs. The receptors originated from a human donor in good health (CMV status not recorded). Some clones in this sample may be carry-over from other donors' samples.

A few counts support this clonotype. The chain carries TRBV28 and TRBJ1-5; D remains ambiguous. V was shortened by 6 bases and J by 4 bases, with 16 bases between the two germline ends. The CDR3 contains 15 residues. Germline-derived CDR1 and CDR2 are MDHEN and SYDVKM. CDR3 protein: CASSKWRVSNQPQHF. The CDR3 region has the DNA TGTGCCAGCAGCAAGTGGAGGGTCAGTAATCAGCCCCAGCATTTT. The full variable domain, in which reference TRBV28 and TRBJ1-5 provide the parts outside the CDR3, is DVKVTQSSRYLVKRTGEKVFLECVQDMDHENMFWYRQDPGLGLRLIYFSYDVKMKEKGDIPEGYSVSREKKERFSLILESASTNQTSMYLCASSKWRVSNQPQHFGDGTRLSIL.

The chain is built from TRBV20-1 and TRBJ1-5; tentatively, D is TRBD1 (6 bases). Germline V gene data show CDR1 as DFQATT and CDR2 as SNEGSKA (reference sequence). The CDR3 covers 12 residues. V was shortened by 3 bases and J by 5 bases, with 8 bases between the two germline ends. CDR3 coding DNA: TGCAGTGCTAGGGCAGGGGATCAGCCCCAGCATTTT. This codes for CSARAGDQPQHF.

This chain links TRBV29-1 with TRBJ2-5, with D uncertain. Germline assignment: CDR1 SQVTM and CDR2 ANQGSEA. Trimming took off 4 bases at V and 1 base at J, with 7 bases between the two ends. The CDR3 runs 12 residues. The CDR3 DNA reads as TGCAGCGTTGCTGCTTTCCAAGAGACCCAGTACTTC. As protein: CSVAAFQETQYF.